This entry is about one TCR beta chain. Antigen unknown. These data are taken from a study of OX40 agonist ivuxolimab in advanced cancers. Study-wide points: A proportion of nonresponders additionally exhibited low normalized T-cell clonal expansion. Partial responders treated at 0.1-3.0 mg/kg exhibited clonal expansion among the lowest measured. In the 0.1 to 3.0 mg/kg range, CD4+ and CD8+ blood T cells had expanded clonally by week 6. Antigen specificity of clonally expanded peripheral T cells was not established.

Measured with immunoSEQ multiplex PCR; TCRdb has only the in-frame clones, and not every one. The profile shows 77,000 or so clones, around nine tenths of them singletons. Germline V gene sequence: CDR1 GTSNPN, CDR2 SVGIG (reference sequence). The CDR3 has 14 residues. Trimming took 5 bases from V and 3 from J, leaving 11 bases between them. The chain recombines TRBV30 with TRBJ1-6; D ambiguous. Sequences were derived from CD4+ or CD8+ T cells sorted from blood, sampled in a trial of the OX40 agonist ivuxolimab. This clonotype was sampled from an adult with an advanced solid tumor such as melanoma, head and neck, liver or kidney cancer. The CDR3 sequence: CAWSQWSYNSPLHF. As DNA, the CDR3 is TGTGCCTGGTCTCAGTGGAGCTATAATTCACCCCTCCACTTT.